Listed below are T cell receptor beta chains from one sample, sequenced in a study of cytomegalovirus exposure and HLA in healthy donors. The assay was immunoSEQ multiplex PCR, and TCRdb's table has in-frame clones only and misses some. The table has some 83,000 clones, approximately 95% seen once; the top ten hold roughly 2.1%. The sequencing sample was made of PBMCs. The origin of the receptors is a woman aged 18-29 years in good health and CMV-seronegative. CDR3s include the opening cysteine and the closing phenylalanine or tryptophan. Fields, in order: V gene, D gene, J gene, CDR3 protein, CDR3 DNA. A D gene is named only where the DNA matches it firmly.

v_gene: TRBV5-5
d_gene: .
j_gene: TRBJ2-1
CDR3aa: CASSLVDEQFF
CDR3nt: TGTGCCAGCAGCTTGGTCGATGAGCAGTTCTTC

v_gene: TRBV18
d_gene: TRBD1
j_gene: TRBJ1-5
CDR3aa: CASSPDRPRSNQPQHF
CDR3nt: TGTGCCAGCTCACCGGACAGGCCGCGATCCAATCAGCCCCAGCATTTT

v_gene: TRBV29-1
d_gene: .
j_gene: TRBJ1-2
CDR3aa: CSVGLGGRDYGYTF
CDR3nt: TGCAGCGTTGGATTGGGCGGGCGGGACTATGGCTACACCTTC

v_gene: TRBV28
d_gene: TRBD1
j_gene: TRBJ2-7
CDR3aa: CASSEIQGIFSYEQYF
CDR3nt: TGTGCCAGCAGTGAGATACAGGGGATTTTTTCCTACGAGCAGTACTTC

v_gene: TRBV27
d_gene: .
j_gene: TRBJ1-1
CDR3aa: CASSPEESTEAFF
CDR3nt: TGTGCCAGCAGTCCCGAGGAGTCCACTGAAGCTTTCTTT

v_gene: TRBV19
d_gene: .
j_gene: TRBJ1-4
CDR3aa: CASRVGRKLFF
CDR3nt: TGTGCCAGTAGAGTCGGGAGAAAACTGTTTTTT

v_gene: TRBV19
d_gene: TRBD1
j_gene: TRBJ1-1
CDR3aa: CASSPSGTGLLGDTEAFF
CDR3nt: TGTGCCAGTAGTCCAAGTGGGACAGGGCTGTTGGGTGACACTGAAGCTTTCTTT

v_gene: TRBV13
d_gene: TRBD2
j_gene: TRBJ2-3
CDR3aa: CASSLDGLSGRATDTQYF
CDR3nt: TGTGCCAGCAGCTTAGATGGGTTGAGCGGGAGGGCAACAGATACGCAGTATTTT

v_gene: TRBV5-1
d_gene: TRBD1
j_gene: TRBJ1-1
CDR3aa: CASSTRGLLNTEAFF
CDR3nt: TGCGCCAGCAGTACCAGGGGGCTATTGAACACTGAAGCTTTCTTT

v_gene: TRBV2
d_gene: .
j_gene: TRBJ2-3
CDR3aa: CASSYRVTDTQYF
CDR3nt: TGTGCCAGCAGTTACAGGGTTACAGATACGCAGTATTTT

v_gene: TRBV6-6
d_gene: .
j_gene: TRBJ1-2
CDR3aa: CASSYFDSTINYGYTF
CDR3nt: TGTGCCAGCAGTTACTTCGACAGTACTATTAACTATGGCTACACCTTC